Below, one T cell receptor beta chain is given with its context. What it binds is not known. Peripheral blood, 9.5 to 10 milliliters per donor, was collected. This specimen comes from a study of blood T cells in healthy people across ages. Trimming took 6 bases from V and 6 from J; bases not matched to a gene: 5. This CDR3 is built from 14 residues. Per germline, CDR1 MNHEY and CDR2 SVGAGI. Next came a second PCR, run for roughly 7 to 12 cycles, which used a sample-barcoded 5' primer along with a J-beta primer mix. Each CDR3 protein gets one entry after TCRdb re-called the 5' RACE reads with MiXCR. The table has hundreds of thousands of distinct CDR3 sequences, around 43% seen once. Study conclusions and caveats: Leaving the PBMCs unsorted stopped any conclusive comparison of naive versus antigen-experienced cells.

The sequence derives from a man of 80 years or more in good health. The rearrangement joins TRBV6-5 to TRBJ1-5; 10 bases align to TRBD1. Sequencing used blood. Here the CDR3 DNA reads TGTGCCAGCAGCCGCGGACAGGGGGTTCAGCCCCAGCATTTT. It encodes CASSRGQGVQPQHF.